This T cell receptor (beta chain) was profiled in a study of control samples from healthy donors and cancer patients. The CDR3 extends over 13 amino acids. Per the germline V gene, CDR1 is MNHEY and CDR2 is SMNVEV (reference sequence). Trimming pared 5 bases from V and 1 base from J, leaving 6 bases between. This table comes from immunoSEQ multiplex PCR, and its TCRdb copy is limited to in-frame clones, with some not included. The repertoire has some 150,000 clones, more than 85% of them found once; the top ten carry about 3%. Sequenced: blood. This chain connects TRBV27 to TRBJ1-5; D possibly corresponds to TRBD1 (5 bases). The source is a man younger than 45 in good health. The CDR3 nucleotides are TGTGCCAGCAGTAACAGGAGCAATCAGCCCCAGCATTTT. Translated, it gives CASSNRSNQPQHF.